This T cell receptor beta chain was obtained from a study of blood T cells in healthy people across ages. Through a sample-barcoded 5' primer and a J-beta primer mix, a second PCR was run for about 7 to 12 cycles. TCRdb itself ran the 5' RACE reads through MiXCR, one entry per CDR3 protein. The sample includes approximately 600,000 distinct CDR3 sequences, 58% of them seen just once. Germline V CDR1 and CDR2: MNHNS, SASEGT. This CDR3 contains 17 residues. V lost 6 bases to trimming and J lost 2 bases, with 20 bases between them. Findings and caveats of the study: Long-lived donors exceeded aged donors in naive CD4+ cells and diversity. Older individuals had lower TCR beta diversity per million T cells (the decline was roughly linear). Without sorted subsets, naive and antigen-experienced compartments could not be conclusively compared.

Donors ranged from about 6 to 90 years old and were healthy Caucasians in Russia. Worth noting for this clonotype: Its target is not known.

The clonotype originates from a man in his sixties in good health. The chain links TRBV6-1 to TRBJ1-5; no definite D call. The sequenced sample consisted of blood. This chain's CDR3 is CASREPYSGYGNQPQHF. CDR3 sequence (DNA): TGTGCCAGCAGAGAGCCCTATTCCGGGTATGGCAATCAGCCCCAGCATTTT.